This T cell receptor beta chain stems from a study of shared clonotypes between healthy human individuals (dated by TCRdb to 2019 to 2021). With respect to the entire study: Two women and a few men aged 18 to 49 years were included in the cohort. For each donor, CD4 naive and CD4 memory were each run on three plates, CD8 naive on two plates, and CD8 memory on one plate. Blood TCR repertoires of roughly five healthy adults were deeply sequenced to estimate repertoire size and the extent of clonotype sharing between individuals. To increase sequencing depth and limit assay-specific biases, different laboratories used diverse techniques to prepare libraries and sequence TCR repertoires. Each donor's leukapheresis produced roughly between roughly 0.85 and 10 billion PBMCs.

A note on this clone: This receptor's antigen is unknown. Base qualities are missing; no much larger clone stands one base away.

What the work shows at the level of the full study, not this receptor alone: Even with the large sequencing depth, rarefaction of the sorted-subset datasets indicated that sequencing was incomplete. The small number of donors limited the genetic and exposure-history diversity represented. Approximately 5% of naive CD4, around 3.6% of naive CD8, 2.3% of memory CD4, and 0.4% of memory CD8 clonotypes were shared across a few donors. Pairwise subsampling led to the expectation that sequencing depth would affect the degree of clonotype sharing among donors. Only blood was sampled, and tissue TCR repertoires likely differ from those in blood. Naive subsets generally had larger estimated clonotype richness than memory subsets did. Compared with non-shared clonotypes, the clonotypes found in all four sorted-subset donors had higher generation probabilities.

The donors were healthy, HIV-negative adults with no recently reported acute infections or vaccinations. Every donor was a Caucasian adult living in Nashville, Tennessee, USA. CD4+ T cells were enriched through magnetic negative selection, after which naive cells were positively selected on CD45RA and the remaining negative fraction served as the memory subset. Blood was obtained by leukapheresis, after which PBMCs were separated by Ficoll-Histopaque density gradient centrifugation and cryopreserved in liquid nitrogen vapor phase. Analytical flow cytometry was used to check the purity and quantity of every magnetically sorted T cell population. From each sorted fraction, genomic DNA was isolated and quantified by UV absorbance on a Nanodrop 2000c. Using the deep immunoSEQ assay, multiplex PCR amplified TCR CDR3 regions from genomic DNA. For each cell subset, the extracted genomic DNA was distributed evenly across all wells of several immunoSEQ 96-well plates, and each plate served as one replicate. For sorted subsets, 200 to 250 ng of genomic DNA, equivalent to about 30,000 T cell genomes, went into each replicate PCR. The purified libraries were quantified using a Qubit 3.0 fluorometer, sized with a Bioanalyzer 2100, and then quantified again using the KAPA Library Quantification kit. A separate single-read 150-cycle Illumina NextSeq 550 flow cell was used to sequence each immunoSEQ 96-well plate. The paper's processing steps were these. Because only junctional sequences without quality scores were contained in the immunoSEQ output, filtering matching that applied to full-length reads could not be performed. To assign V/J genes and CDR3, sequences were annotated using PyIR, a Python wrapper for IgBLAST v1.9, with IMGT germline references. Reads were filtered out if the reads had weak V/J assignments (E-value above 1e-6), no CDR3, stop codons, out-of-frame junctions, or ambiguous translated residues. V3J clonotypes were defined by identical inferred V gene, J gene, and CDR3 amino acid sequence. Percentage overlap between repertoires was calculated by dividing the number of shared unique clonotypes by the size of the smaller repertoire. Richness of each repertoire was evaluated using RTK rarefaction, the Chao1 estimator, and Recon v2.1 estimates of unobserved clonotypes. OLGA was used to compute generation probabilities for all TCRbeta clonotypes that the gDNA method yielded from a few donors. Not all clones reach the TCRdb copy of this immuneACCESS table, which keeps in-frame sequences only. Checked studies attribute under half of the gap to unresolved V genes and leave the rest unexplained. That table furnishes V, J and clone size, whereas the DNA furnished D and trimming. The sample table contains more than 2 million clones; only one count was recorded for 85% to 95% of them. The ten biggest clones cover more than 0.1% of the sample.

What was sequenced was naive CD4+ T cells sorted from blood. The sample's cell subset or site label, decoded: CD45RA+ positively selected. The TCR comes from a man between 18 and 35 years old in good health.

The CDR3 loop reads CASSLAGNSYNEQFF. The DNA sequence reads TGTGCCAGCAGCTTAGCGGGAAACTCCTACAATGAGCAGTTCTTC. In this chain, TRBV11-2 is recombined with TRBJ2-1, with TRBD2 perhaps the D gene, on 5 matching bases. The germline V gene provides CDR1 SGHAT and CDR2 FQNNGV. A distance of 7 bases separates the germline ends of V and J, which lose 1 base and 0 bases respectively. There are 15 amino acids in the CDR3, from cysteine to phenylalanine inclusive. Only the CDR3 region is kept as DNA, spanning 45 bases read in frame from base 1.